The T cell receptor (beta chain) described here comes from a study of CD4 T cell repertoires in COVID-19 (dated by TCRdb to the early 2020s). General notes on the study: To analyze cross-reactivity, CFSE-low cells were expanded with IL-2 for approximately 10 days and then labeled again and restimulated with spike proteins from other coronaviruses. Naturally processed CD4+ T cell responses to SARS-CoV-2 spike and nucleoprotein were characterized in COVID-19-recovered individuals, and clonal composition was assessed by TCR Vbeta sequencing. Subset-level TCR Vbeta repertoire analysis of SARS-CoV-2-reactive T cells was performed in a few recovered individuals.

A word on this clone: The specificity of this receptor is unknown. No base quality information exists; no much larger clone differs at one position.

The CDR3 goes from the cysteine to the phenylalanine over 17 residues. Here the CDR3 DNA is all that survives: 51 bases in frame from base 1. CDR1 SGHRS and CDR2 YFSETQ were looked up in the germline V gene. The junction shows trimming of 4 bases on V and 6 bases on J, plus 22 bases between the germline ends. The full study reports these points: Several of the most expanded SARS-CoV-2-reactive clonotypes were present in two or all three memory subsets, which suggests intraclonal diversification. Consistent with cross-reactivity, between roughly 7 and 28% of SARS-CoV-2 clonotypes also showed up in secondary cultures stimulated with SARS-CoV and/or HKU1 spike.

Memory T cell samples that were not cultured were sequenced immediately after ex vivo isolation. CD4+ total memory, central memory, effector memory and circulating T follicular helper cells were isolated from peripheral blood mononuclear cells. The library came from the immunoSEQ multiplex PCR assay. Per the source publication's procedure: The Chao-Jaccard similarity index and the number of shared clonotypes were used to measure repertoire overlap between subsets. Sourced from immuneACCESS, this table was stored by TCRdb with only in-frame sequences that have V and J called. A share of the clones is absent; for the studies checked, an unresolved V gene accounts for under half, and the remainder has no known explanation. The DNA gave D and trimming, while V, J and clone size come from that table. This sample is represented by tens of thousands of clones; around 87% of them were singletons. The top ten clones comprise over 0.55% of the sample.

This TCR was sampled from a human donor who had COVID-19. Recombination connected TRBV5-1 to TRBJ2-2, with TRBD2 as a weak D call on 6 bases. The material was central memory CD4+ T cells from blood, obtained before the COVID-19 pandemic. The sample's cell subset or site label is to be understood as: CD4+ T central memory cells. The CDR3 protein sequence reads: CASSPTLLGTGAGELFF. DNA sequence: TGCGCCAGCAGCCCTACCCTGTTGGGGACTGGGGCCGGGGAGCTGTTTTTT.